What follows is one T cell receptor beta chain and its context. The entry originates in a study of identical twins. TCRdb re-analysed the 5' RACE reads in MiXCR, keeping a single row per CDR3 protein. The sample lists roughly 1.6 million distinct CDR3 sequences; 25% to 35% were seen once. The ends lost 6 bases at V and 0 bases at J; junction bases unmatched: 5. The CDR3 consists of 15 residues. The clonotype comes from a newborn girl in good health. The specimen sequenced was cord blood. This chain connects TRBV12-3 or TRBV12-4 to TRBJ1-1, with 9 bases matching TRBD1. This CDR3 is CASSVQGAVNTEAFF. CDR3 nucleotides: TGTGCCAGCAGCGTACAGGGGGCCGTGAACACTGAAGCTTTCTTT.